This T cell receptor (beta chain) was retrieved from a study of CD8 T cells in ankylosing spondylitis. Notes on the study in general: Disease-linked clones had a CD8+ phenotype and relatively low frequency in peripheral blood. For ankylosing spondylitis blood, a TCR beta motif of 7 or 8 highly homologous variants appeared characteristic.

TCRdb passed the 5' RACE reads through MiXCR, listing each CDR3 protein once. The sample shows about 480,000 distinct CDR3 sequences, roughly 18% of them seen only once. This clonotype was seen more than once but under ten times. Antigen specificity is unknown. Sequenced sample: blood, either unsorted or a sorted T cell fraction (not recorded which). The sequence came from a male donor with ankylosing spondylitis.

CDR3 coding DNA: TGCAGTGCTAGAGTTCCCGGCGGGAACACTGAAGCTTTCTTT. Protein sequence: CSARVPGGNTEAFF. The rearrangement joins TRBV20-1 to TRBJ1-1; D is unresolved. Germline CDR1 is DFQATT and CDR2 is SNEGSKA (reference sequence). V lost 1 base, J lost 1 base, and 10 bases lay in between. This CDR3 contains 14 residues.